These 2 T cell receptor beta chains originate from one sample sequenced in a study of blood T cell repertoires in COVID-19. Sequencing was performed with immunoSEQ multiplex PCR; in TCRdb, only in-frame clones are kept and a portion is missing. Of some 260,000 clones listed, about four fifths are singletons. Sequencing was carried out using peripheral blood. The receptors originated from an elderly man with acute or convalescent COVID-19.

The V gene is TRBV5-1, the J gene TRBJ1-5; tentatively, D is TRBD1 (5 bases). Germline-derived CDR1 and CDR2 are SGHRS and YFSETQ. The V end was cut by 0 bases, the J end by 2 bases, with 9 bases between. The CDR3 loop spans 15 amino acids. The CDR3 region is CASSLAGSGNQPQHF. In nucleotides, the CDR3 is TGCGCCAGCAGCTTGGCAGGGTCGGGCAATCAGCCCCAGCATTTT.

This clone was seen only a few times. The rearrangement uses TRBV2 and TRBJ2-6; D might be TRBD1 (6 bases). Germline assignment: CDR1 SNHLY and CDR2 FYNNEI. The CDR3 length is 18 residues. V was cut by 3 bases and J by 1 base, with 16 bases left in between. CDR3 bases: TGTGCCAGCAGTGATTTCTACAGGGTAGCTTCTGGGGCCAACGTCCTGACTTTC. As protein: CASSDFYRVASGANVLTF.